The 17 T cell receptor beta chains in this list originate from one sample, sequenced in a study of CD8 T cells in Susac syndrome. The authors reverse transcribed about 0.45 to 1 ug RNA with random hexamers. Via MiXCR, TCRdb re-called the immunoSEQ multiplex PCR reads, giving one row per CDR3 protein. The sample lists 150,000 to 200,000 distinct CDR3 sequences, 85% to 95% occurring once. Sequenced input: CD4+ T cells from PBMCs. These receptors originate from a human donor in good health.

As DNA, the CDR3 is TGTGCCAGCAGCTTAGGGACAGGTATCAACCAAGAGACCCAGTACTTC. Its protein is CASSLGTGINQETQYF. This chain links TRBV7-2 with TRBJ2-5; the match to TRBD1 covers 7 bases. This CDR3 has 16 amino acids. CDR1 is SGHTA and CDR2 is FQGNSA in the germline V gene. After removal of 1 base from V and 0 bases from J, the junction contained 5 bases not matched to a gene.

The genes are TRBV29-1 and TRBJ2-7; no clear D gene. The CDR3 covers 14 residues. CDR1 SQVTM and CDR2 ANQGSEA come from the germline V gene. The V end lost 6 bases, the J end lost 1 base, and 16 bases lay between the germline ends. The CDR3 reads CSVQTAAPSYEQYF. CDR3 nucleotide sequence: TGCAGCGTCCAAACCGCGGCCCCTTCCTACGAGCAGTACTTC.

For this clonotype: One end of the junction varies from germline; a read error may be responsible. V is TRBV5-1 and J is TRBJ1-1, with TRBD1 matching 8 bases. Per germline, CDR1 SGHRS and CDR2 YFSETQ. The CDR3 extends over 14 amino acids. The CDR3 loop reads CASSLDRGNTEAFF. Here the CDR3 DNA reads TGTGCCAGCAGTTTAGACAGGGGGAACACTGAAGCTTTCTTT.

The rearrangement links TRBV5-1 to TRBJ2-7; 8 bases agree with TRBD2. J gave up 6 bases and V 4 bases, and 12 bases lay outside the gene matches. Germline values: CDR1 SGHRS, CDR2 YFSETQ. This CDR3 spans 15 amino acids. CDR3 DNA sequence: TGCGCCAGCAGCCAGGGACTAGGGAGGTTCGGCGAGCAGTACTTC. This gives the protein CASSQGLGRFGEQYF.

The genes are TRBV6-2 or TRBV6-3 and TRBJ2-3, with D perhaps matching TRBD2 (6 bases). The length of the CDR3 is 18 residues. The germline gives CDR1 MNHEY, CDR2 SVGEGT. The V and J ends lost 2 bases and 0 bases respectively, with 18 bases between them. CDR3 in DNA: TGTGCCAGCAGTTACCTCACCGGGACTGTGACTAGCACAGATACGCAGTATTTT. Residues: CASSYLTGTVTSTDTQYF.

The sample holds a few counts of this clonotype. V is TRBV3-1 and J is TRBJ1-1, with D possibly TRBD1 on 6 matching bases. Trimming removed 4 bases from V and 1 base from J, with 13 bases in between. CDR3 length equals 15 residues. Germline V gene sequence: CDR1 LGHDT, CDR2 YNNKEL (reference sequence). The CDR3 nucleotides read TGTGCCAGCAGCCTAGGGGGAACAGGGAACACTGAAGCTTTCTTT. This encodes CASSLGGTGNTEAFF.

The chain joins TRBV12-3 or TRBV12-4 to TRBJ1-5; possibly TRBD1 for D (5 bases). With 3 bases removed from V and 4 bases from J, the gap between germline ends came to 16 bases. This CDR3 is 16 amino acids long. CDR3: CASSFAAGRENQPQHF. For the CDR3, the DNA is TGTGCCAGCAGTTTTGCCGCGGGCAGGGAAAATCAGCCCCAGCATTTT.

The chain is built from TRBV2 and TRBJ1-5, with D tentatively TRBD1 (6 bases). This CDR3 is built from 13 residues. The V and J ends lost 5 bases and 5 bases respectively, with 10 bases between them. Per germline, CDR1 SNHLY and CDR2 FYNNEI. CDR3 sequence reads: CASSPDSDQPQHF. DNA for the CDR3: TGTGCCAGCAGTCCGGACAGCGATCAGCCCCAGCATTTT.

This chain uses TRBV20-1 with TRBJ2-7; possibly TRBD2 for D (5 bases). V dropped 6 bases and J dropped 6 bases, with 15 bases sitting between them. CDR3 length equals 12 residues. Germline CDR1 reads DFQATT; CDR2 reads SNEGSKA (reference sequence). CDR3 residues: CSASSPLGEQYF. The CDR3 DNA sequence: TGCAGTGCGAGTTCACCACTAGGCGAGCAGTACTTC.

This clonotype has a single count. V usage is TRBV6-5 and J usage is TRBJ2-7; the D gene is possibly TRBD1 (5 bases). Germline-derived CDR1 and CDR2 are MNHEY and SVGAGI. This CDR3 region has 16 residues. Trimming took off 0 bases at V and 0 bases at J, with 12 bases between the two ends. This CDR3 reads CASSYSTASFSYEQYF. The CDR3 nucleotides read TGTGCCAGCAGTTACTCGACAGCCTCCTTCTCCTACGAGCAGTACTTC.

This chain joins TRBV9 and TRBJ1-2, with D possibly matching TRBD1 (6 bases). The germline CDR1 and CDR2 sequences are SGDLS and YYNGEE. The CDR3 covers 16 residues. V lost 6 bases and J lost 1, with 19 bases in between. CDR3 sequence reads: CASTPHRAGFNYGYTF. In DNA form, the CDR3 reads TGTGCCAGCACCCCGCACAGGGCGGGCTTTAACTATGGCTACACCTTC. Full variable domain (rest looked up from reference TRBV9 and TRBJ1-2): DSGVTQTPKHLITATGQRVTLRCSPRSGDLSVYWYQQSLDQGLQFLIQYYNGEERAKGNILERFSAQQFPDLHSELNLSSLELGDSALYFCASTPHRAGFNYGYTFGSGTRLTVV.

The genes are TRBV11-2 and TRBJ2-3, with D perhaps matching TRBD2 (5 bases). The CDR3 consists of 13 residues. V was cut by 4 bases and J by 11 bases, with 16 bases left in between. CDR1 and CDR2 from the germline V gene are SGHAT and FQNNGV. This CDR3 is CASSSQEEVWQYF. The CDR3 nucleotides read TGTGCCAGCAGCTCCCAAGAGGAGGTATGGCAGTATTTT.

CDR3 DNA sequence: TGTGCCAGTAGTACAGGGGGGCTGGTAGGGGAGCTGTTTTTT. Translating gives CASSTGGLVGELFF. This chain links TRBV19 with TRBJ2-2, with D perhaps TRBD1 (7 bases). Trimming stripped 4 bases from V and 8 bases from J, with 14 bases between. CDR1 LNHDA and CDR2 SQIVND come from the germline V gene (reference sequence). This CDR3 region has 14 residues.

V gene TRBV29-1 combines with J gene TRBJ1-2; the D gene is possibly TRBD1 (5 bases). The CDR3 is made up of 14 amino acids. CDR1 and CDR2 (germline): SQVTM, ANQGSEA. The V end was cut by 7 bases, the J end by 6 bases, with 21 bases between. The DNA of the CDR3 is TGCAGCGGCGCAGTAGGGGTTCGGTCGGATGGCTACACCTTC. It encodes CSGAVGVRSDGYTF.

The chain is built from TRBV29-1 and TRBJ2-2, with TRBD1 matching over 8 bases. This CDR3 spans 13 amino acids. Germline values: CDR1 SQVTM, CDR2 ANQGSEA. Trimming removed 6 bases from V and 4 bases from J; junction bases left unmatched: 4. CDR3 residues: CSVKTGVTGELFF. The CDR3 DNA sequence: TGCAGCGTAAAGACAGGGGTCACCGGGGAGCTGTTTTTT.

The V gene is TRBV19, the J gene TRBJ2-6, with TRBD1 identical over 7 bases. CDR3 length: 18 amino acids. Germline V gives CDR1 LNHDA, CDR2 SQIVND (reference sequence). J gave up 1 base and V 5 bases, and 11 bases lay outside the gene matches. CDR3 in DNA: TGTGCCAGTAGTCGTGACAGGGCAGGAGGTTCTGGGGCCAACGTCCTGACTTTC. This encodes CASSRDRAGGSGANVLTF.

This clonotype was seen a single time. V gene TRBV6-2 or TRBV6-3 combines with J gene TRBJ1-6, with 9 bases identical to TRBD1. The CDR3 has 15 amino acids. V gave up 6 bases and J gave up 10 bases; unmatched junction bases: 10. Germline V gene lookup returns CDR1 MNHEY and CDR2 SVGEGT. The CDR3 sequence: CASRGAGTGFSPLHF. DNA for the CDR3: TGTGCCAGCAGGGGGGCCGGGACAGGGTTCTCACCCCTCCACTTT.